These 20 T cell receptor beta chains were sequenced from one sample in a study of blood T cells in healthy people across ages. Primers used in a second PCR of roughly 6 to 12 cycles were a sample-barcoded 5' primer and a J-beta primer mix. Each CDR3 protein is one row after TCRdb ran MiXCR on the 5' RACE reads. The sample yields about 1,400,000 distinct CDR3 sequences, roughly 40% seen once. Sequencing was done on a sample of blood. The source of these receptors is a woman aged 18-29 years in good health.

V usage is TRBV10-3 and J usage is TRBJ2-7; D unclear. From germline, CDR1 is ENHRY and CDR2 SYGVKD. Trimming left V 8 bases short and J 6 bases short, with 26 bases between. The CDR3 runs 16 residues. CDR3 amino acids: CAISEGIGLTTIEQYF. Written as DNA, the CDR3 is TGTGCCATCTCAGAAGGGATCGGATTAACTACGATCGAGCAGTACTTC.

CDR3 sequence reads: CASSGQGAKNIQYF. DNA of the CDR3: TGTGCCAGCAGTGGACAGGGGGCCAAAAACATTCAGTACTTC. J is TRBJ2-4 and V is TRBV28, with TRBD1 matching 9 bases. CDR1 is MDHEN and CDR2 is SYDVKM in the germline V gene. This CDR3 spans 14 amino acids. V lost 5 bases, J lost 1 base, and 0 bases stayed unmatched.

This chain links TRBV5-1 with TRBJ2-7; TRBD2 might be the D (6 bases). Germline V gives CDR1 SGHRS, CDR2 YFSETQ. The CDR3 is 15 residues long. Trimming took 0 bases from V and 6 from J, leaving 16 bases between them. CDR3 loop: CASSLGLGPLGEQYF. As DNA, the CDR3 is TGCGCCAGCAGCTTGGGACTAGGGCCCCTCGGCGAGCAGTACTTC.

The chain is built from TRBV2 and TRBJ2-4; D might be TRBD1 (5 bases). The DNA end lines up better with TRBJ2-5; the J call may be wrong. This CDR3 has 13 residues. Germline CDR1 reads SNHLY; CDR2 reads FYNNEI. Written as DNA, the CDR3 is TGTGCCAGCTTACAGGAGACCCAAGAGACCCAGTACTTC. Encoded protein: CASLQETQETQYF.

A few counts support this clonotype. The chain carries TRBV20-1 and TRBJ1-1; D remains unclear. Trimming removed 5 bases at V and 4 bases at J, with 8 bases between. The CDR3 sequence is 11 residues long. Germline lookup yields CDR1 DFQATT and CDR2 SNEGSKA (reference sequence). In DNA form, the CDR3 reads TGCAGTGCTCTTTCAGGCACTGAAGCTTTCTTT. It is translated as CSALSGTEAFF.

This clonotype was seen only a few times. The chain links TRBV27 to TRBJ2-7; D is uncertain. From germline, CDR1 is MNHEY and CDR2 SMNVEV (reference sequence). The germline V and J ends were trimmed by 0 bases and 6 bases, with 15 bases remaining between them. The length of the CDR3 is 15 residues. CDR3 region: CASSLSVGNSREQYF. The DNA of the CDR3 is TGTGCCAGCAGTTTATCAGTAGGGAATAGCCGCGAGCAGTACTTC.

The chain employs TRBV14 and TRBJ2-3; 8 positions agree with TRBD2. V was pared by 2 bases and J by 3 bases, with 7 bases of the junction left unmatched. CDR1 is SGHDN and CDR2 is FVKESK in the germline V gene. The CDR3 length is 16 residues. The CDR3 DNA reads TGTGCCAGCAGCCAATCGGACGGGAGGGTAACAGATACGCAGTATTTT. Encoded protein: CASSQSDGRVTDTQYF.

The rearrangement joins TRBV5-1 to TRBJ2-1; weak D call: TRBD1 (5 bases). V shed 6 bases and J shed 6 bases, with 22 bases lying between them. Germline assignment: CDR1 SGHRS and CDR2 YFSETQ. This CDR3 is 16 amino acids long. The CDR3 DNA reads TGCGCCAGCATGCTTTCCCCAGGGTATTGGTCCAATGAGCAGTTCTTC. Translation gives CASMLSPGYWSNEQFF.

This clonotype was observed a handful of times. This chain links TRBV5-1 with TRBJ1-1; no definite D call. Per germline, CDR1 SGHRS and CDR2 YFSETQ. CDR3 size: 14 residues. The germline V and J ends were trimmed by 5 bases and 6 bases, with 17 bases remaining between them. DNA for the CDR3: TGCGCCAGCAGTCAGAACCTGGGCGGTCCTGAAGCTTTCTTT. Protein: CASSQNLGGPEAFF.

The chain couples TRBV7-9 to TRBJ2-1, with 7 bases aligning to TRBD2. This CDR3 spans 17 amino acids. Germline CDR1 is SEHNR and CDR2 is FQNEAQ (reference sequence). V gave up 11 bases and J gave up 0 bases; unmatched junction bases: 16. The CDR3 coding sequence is TGTGCCTATCCTAGCGGAACAAAATCGAGCTCCTACAATGAGCAGTTCTTC. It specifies CAYPSGTKSSSYNEQFF.

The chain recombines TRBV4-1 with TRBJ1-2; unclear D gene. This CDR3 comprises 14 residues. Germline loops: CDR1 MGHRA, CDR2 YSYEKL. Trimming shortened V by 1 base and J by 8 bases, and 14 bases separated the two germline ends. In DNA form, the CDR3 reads TGCGCCAGCAGCCAAGTATTAGGTGACCTGGGCTACACCTTC. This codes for CASSQVLGDLGYTF.

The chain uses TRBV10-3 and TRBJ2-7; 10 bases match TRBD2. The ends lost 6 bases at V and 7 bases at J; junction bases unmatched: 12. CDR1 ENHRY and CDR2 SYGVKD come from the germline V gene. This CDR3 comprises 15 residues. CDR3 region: CAISEGLALYNEQYF. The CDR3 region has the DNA TGTGCCATCAGCGAGGGACTAGCGCTGTACAATGAGCAGTACTTC.

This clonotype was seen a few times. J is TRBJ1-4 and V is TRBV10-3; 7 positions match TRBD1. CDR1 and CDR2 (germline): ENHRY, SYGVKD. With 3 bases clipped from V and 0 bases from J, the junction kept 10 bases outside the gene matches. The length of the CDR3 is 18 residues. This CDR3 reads CAISEVLTGTPTNEKLFF. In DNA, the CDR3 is TGTGCCATCAGTGAAGTCTTGACAGGGACGCCAACTAATGAAAAACTGTTTTTT.

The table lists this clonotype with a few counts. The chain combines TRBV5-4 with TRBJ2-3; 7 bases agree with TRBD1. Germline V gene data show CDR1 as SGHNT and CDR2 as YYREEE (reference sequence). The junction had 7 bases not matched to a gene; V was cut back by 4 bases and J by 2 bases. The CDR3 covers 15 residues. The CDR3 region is CASSVGQRNTDTQYF. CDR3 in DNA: TGTGCCAGCAGCGTGGGACAGCGAAACACAGATACGCAGTATTTT.

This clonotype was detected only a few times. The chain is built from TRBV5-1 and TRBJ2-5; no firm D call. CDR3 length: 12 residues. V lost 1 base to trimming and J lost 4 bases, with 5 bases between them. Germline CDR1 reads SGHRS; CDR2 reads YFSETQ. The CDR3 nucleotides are TGCGCCAGCAGCTTGTATACAGAGACCCAGTACTTC. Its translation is CASSLYTETQYF.

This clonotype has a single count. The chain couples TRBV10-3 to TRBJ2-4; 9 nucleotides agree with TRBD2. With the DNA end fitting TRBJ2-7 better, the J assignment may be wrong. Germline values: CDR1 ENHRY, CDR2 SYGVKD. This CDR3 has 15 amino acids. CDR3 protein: CAISETAGGPYEQYF. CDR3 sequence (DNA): TGTGCCATCAGTGAGACCGCGGGAGGGCCTTACGAGCAGTACTTC.

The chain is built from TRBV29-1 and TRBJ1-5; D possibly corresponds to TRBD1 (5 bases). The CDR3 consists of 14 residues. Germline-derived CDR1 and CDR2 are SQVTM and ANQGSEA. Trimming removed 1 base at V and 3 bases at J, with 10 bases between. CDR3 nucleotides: TGCAGCGTTGAAGTGGCCAGGGCCAATCAGCCCCAGCATTTT. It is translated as CSVEVARANQPQHF.

The CDR3 region has the DNA TGCAGTGCTAGCCTAAGGGAGTATAGCGGGATGTACGAGCAGTACTTC. Encoded protein: CSASLREYSGMYEQYF. The rearrangement links TRBV20-1 to TRBJ2-7; 8 bases are shared with TRBD2. Germline V gene data show CDR1 as DFQATT and CDR2 as SNEGSKA (reference sequence). This CDR3 is built from 16 residues. Trimming cost V 3 bases and J 4 bases; bases outside gene matches: 14.

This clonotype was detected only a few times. Here the CDR3 reads CASSPLRAPQYF. The DNA for the CDR3 is TGTGCCAGCAGCCCCCTTAGGGCCCCTCAGTACTTC. This rearrangement joins TRBV7-3 to TRBJ2-7; D is undetermined. Germline loops: CDR1 SGHTA, CDR2 FQGTGA. The CDR3 covers 12 residues. With 5 bases removed from V and 10 bases from J, the gap between germline ends came to 15 bases.

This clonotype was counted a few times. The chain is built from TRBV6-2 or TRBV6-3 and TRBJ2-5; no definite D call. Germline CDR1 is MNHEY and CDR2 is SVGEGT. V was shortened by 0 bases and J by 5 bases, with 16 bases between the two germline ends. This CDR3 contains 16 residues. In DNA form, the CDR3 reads TGTGCCAGCAGTTACTCGGGCAGGCCGAGGATGGAGACCCAGTACTTC. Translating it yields CASSYSGRPRMETQYF.